This entry concerns a single T cell receptor beta chain. The record originates from a study of blood T cell repertoires in COVID-19. Study details: Collection of acute and convalescent COVID-19 samples took place in the United States, Italy and Spain. PBMCs, B-cell-depleted T cells, or T cells were the source of the cDNA or gDNA that made up the material.

Germline V gene lookup returns CDR1 MNHEY and CDR2 SVGEGT. The CDR3 is made up of 14 amino acids. The trim removed 7 bases at V and 6 bases at J, leaving 12 bases unmatched. Original handling: Amplifying reference gene primers gave estimates of nucleated cell counts. TCRdb's table, derived via immunoSEQ multiplex PCR, lists solely in-frame clones and lacks some. V and J calls and clone size are those listed in that table; D and trimming were worked out from the DNA. The data contain more than 250,000 clones, approximately 86% of them singletons. The J gene is TRBJ2-7, the V gene TRBV6-2 or TRBV6-3; 7 nucleotides match TRBD1. The source is a woman aged 25 to 39 who had recovered from COVID-19. Sequences were obtained from peripheral blood. CDR3: CASTPTDRVREQYF. CDR3 DNA sequence: TGTGCCAGCACCCCCACCGACAGGGTCCGCGAGCAGTACTTC.